The 18 T cell receptor beta chains below come from one sample, sequenced in a study of early T cells in non-severe SARS-CoV-2 infection. Using its own MiXCR run on the 5' RACE reads, TCRdb lists one record per CDR3 protein. The sample yields more than 60,000 distinct CDR3 sequences, around 12% seen once. Sequenced material: whole blood, taken at baseline. These receptors were collected from an adult who was a healthcare worker with PCR-confirmed SARS-CoV-2 infection or an uninfected control (not recorded which). The donor label of this sample is uncertain.

This clonotype was seen repeatedly, ten times or more. The chain is built from TRBV18 and TRBJ2-2; TRBD2 might be the D (6 bases). The V gene lost 3 bases and the J gene lost 3 bases, with 17 bases spanning the gap. CDR3 size: 17 residues. Germline V gene sequence: CDR1 KGHSH, CDR2 LQKENI. Here the CDR3 reads CASSPREGGLYTGELFF. The DNA for the CDR3 is TGTGCCAGCTCACCCAGGGAAGGAGGGCTGTACACCGGGGAGCTGTTTTTT.

The chain uses TRBV27 and TRBJ2-2; D possibly corresponds to TRBD2 (6 bases). The CDR3 consists of 16 residues. V was clipped by 2 bases and J by 2 bases, with 12 bases between them. In germline, CDR1 is MNHEY, CDR2 SMNVEV (reference sequence). This chain's CDR3 is CASSLHGTFNTGELFF. The DNA of the CDR3 is TGTGCCAGCAGTTTACACGGGACTTTTAACACCGGGGAGCTGTTTTTT.

This rearrangement joins TRBV18 to TRBJ2-4; D tentatively reads TRBD1 or TRBD2 (5 bases each). Between the trimmed V and J ends, which lost 2 bases and 0 bases, there was a span of 11 bases. CDR3 size: 16 residues. Germline V gene data show CDR1 as KGHSH and CDR2 as LQKENI. DNA for the CDR3: TGTGCCAGCTCACCAAGCTGGGACCCAGCCAAAAACATTCAGTACTTC. It is translated as CASSPSWDPAKNIQYF.

The rearrangement links TRBV5-6 to TRBJ2-7; tentatively, D is TRBD2 (5 bases). V was trimmed by 3 bases and J by 2 bases, leaving 12 bases between them. The CDR3 sequence is 14 residues long. The germline V gene has CDR1 SGHDT and CDR2 YYEEEE. This CDR3 is CASSSPGKAYEQYV. CDR3 nucleotide sequence: TGTGCCAGCAGCTCGCCGGGGAAAGCCTACGAGCAGTACGTC.

This clonotype was counted between two and nine times. The chain joins TRBV12-5 to TRBJ2-1; 9 nucleotides agree with TRBD1. The CDR3 totals 18 residues. V lost 4 bases to trimming and J lost 3 bases; unmatched junction nucleotides: 13. CDR1 is LGHNT, CDR2 FRNRAP, per germline. The CDR3 DNA sequence: TGTGCTAGTGGTTCGAGGCCCTTGGGACAGGGAAACTACAATGAGCAGTTCTTC. Amino acid sequence: CASGSRPLGQGNYNEQFF.

This clonotype was seen only a few times. The chain recombines TRBV12-3 or TRBV12-4 with TRBJ1-1; 7 bases align to TRBD1. Germline trimming cut 1 base from V and 4 bases from J; bases unmatched to any gene: 6. The CDR3 is 15 amino acids. CDR3 sequence: CASSLGYEGATEAFF. DNA for the CDR3: TGTGCCAGCAGTTTAGGCTATGAGGGGGCCACTGAAGCTTTCTTT.

In this sample, this clonotype is medium-sized. The chain couples TRBV10-3 to TRBJ2-1; 10 bases fit TRBD2. CDR3 length: 14 residues. The germline CDR1 and CDR2 sequences are ENHRY and SYGVKD. V was pared by 6 bases and J by 6 bases, with 5 bases of the junction left unmatched. The CDR3 sequence: CAISHSGGRNEQFF. The CDR3 nucleotides are TGTGCCATCAGCCATAGCGGGGGGCGCAATGAGCAGTTCTTC.

This clonotype was seen a handful of times. The chain combines TRBV6-2 or TRBV6-3 with TRBJ2-1; D not certain. CDR1 MNHEY and CDR2 SVGEGT come from the germline V gene. The V gene lost 6 bases and the J gene lost 0 bases, with 9 bases spanning the gap. This CDR3 has 14 amino acids. CDR3 loop: CASRIYNSYNEQFF. CDR3 in DNA: TGTGCCAGCAGGATCTATAACTCCTACAATGAGCAGTTCTTC.

The rearrangement uses TRBV19 and TRBJ1-4; D is unresolved. This CDR3 region has 14 residues. Per the germline V gene, CDR1 is LNHDA and CDR2 is SQIVND (reference sequence). V lost 3 bases and J 5 bases, leaving 10 bases between the germline ends. This CDR3 reads CASSMFRKNEKLFF. CDR3 in DNA: TGTGCCAGTAGTATGTTCAGAAAAAATGAAAAACTGTTTTTT.

This chain joins TRBV5-6 and TRBJ1-1; D is undetermined. Germline-derived CDR1 and CDR2 are SGHDT and YYEEEE. V was cut by 3 bases and J by 0 bases, with 12 bases left in between. The CDR3 is 15 residues long. The chain's CDR3 is CASSYLPVMNTEAFF. CDR3 sequence (DNA): TGTGCCAGCAGCTACCTGCCCGTCATGAACACTGAAGCTTTCTTT.

There are a few counts of this clonotype. V and J are TRBV4-1 and TRBJ1-2, with D uncertain. The CDR3 contains 14 residues. Germline-derived CDR1 and CDR2 are MGHRA and YSYEKL. V shed 1 base and J shed 4 bases, with 10 bases lying between them. The CDR3 nucleotides read TGCGCCAGCAGCCAAGTCGGATCGCCCTATGGCTACACCTTC. Its protein is CASSQVGSPYGYTF.

This clonotype was detected a few times. The V gene is TRBV6-1, the J gene TRBJ2-2; D perhaps matches TRBD1 (6 bases). V gave up 0 bases and J gave up 4 bases, with 12 bases separating them. Germline CDR1 is MNHNS and CDR2 is SASEGT. The CDR3 covers 16 residues. The CDR3 spells CASSEAYGGFTGELFF. In DNA form, the CDR3 reads TGTGCCAGCAGTGAAGCCTATGGGGGCTTCACCGGGGAGCTGTTTTTT.

This clonotype turned up a few times. V is TRBV4-1 and J is TRBJ2-3; 9 nucleotides agree with TRBD2. J was trimmed by 2 bases and V by 4 bases; bases with no gene match: 10. The germline V gene has CDR1 MGHRA and CDR2 YSYEKL. The CDR3 loop spans 17 amino acids. CDR3 sequence: CASSPRDASGDTDTQYF. The CDR3 nucleotides read TGCGCCAGCAGCCCTCGCGACGCTAGCGGGGACACAGATACGCAGTATTTT.

This clonotype was seen repeatedly, ten times or more. The chain combines TRBV6-6 with TRBJ2-1; TRBD1 or TRBD2 may be the D gene (5 bases each). Germline V gives CDR1 MNHNY, CDR2 SVGAGI (reference sequence). V lost 10 bases and J 4 bases, leaving 14 bases between the germline ends. The CDR3 covers 13 residues. The CDR3 loop is CATKPGPYNEQFF. The DNA for the CDR3 is TGTGCCACCAAACCGGGACCTTACAATGAGCAGTTCTTC.

This clonotype was seen more than once but under ten times. The DNA for the CDR3 is TGTGCCAGCAGCTTAGGACAGGGCAGCTCCTACGAGCAGTACGTC. Protein product: CASSLGQGSSYEQYV. The gene calls are TRBV11-2 and TRBJ2-7, with TRBD1 matching 7 bases. The CDR3 sequence is 15 residues long. V gave up 1 base and J gave up 0 bases; unmatched junction bases: 3. Germline V gene data show CDR1 as SGHAT and CDR2 as FQNNGV.

This clonotype was recorded at least ten times. The rearrangement links TRBV20-1 to TRBJ2-7; D could derive from TRBD1 or TRBD2 (5 bases each). This CDR3 spans 13 amino acids. Looked up from germline, CDR1 is DFQATT and CDR2 is SNEGSKA (reference sequence). Trimming took 3 bases from V and 1 from J, leaving 10 bases between them. Here the CDR3 reads CSARGRGSYEQYV. In DNA, the CDR3 is TGCAGTGCTAGGGGACGGGGATCCTACGAGCAGTACGTC.

This clonotype was recorded at least ten times. This chain uses TRBV7-3 with TRBJ2-2, with TRBD2 matching over 11 bases. The CDR3 is 16 residues long. The germline V gene encodes CDR1 SGHTA and CDR2 FQGTGA. V gave up 5 bases and J gave up 6 bases; unmatched junction bases: 8. The DNA for the CDR3 is TGTGCCAGCAGCGCAGCCGGACTAGCGGGTTCCGGGGAGCTGTTTTTT. It codes for CASSAAGLAGSGELFF.

This clonotype has at least ten counts. The CDR3 loop is CASSPGTVTRNTEAFF. The CDR3, as DNA: TGTGCCAGCAGCCCTGGGACAGTTACCAGGAACACTGAAGCTTTCTTT. The chain has TRBV5-6 and TRBJ1-1; 7 nucleotides match TRBD1. This CDR3 contains 16 residues. Germline lookup yields CDR1 SGHDT and CDR2 YYEEEE. The ends lost 4 bases at V and 1 base at J; junction bases unmatched: 10.